This T cell receptor beta chain appears in the sequencing data of a study of shared clonotypes between healthy human individuals. Sequencing used immunoSEQ multiplex PCR; TCRdb keeps in-frame clones, though not all of them. The table has more than 2,000,000 clones, more than 90% seen once; the top ten hold roughly 0.14%. V was clipped by 3 bases and J by 1 base, with 13 bases between them. CDR3 length equals 16 residues. Germline CDR1 is SGHAT and CDR2 is FQNNGV. This receptor was taken from a man aged 18 to 30 in good health. Sequencing was done on a sample of naive CD4+ T cells sorted from blood. Subset described: CD45RA+ positively selected. The V gene is TRBV11-2, the J gene TRBJ1-3; D unclear. In DNA form, the CDR3 reads TGTGCCAGCAGCTTGCGGACCGGCGGTTCTGGAAACACCATATATTTT. Translation: CASSLRTGGSGNTIYF.